One sample yielded the 2 T cell receptor beta chains listed below, sequenced in a study of molecular identifiers for immune sequencing clone quantification. From the PCR reads, TCRdb called clonotypes with MiXCR, one entry per CDR3 protein. The sample carries about 630,000 distinct CDR3 sequences, roughly 25% recorded once. The sequenced material came from naive CD8+ T cells from blood, with Jurkat cell RNA spiked in. Documented subset: FACS-sorted CD8+CD4-CCR7+CD45RA+ naive T cells. These receptors all come from a human donor in good health. Some libraries in this study had Jurkat cell RNA spiked in.

This clonotype was seen repeatedly, ten times or more. The chain is built from TRBV29-1 and TRBJ1-2; no reliable D call. From germline, CDR1 is SQVTM and CDR2 ANQGSEA. The CDR3 sequence is 16 residues long. The V end was cut by 0 bases, the J end by 5 bases, with 19 bases between. CDR3 amino acids: CSVEDLAEGMGYGYTF. In nucleotides, the CDR3 is TGCAGCGTTGAAGATCTAGCAGAGGGAATGGGATATGGCTACACCTTC.

This clonotype came up a few times. One junction end disagrees with the germline gene, perhaps due to a read error. CDR3: CASSLGEGGITGEPFF. The CDR3 region has the DNA TGTGCCAGCAGCTTAGGCGAGGGCGGGATCACCGGGGAGCCGTTTTTT. The genes are TRBV7-9 and TRBJ2-2; tentatively, D is TRBD2 (6 bases). This CDR3 has 16 amino acids. Germline V gene data show CDR1 as SEHNR and CDR2 as FQNEAQ (reference sequence).